The clone carrying this T cell receptor (beta chain) occurred a few times. The germline V and J ends were trimmed by 0 bases and 9 bases, with 32 bases remaining between them. This CDR3 is 20 amino acids long. The germline gives CDR1 MGHRA, CDR2 YSYEKL. This sample was included in a study of blood T cells in healthy people across ages. A sample-barcoded 5' primer and a J-beta primer mix were used in a second PCR of roughly 7 to 11 cycles. MiXCR, applied by TCRdb to the 5' RACE reads, yields one record per CDR3 protein. The sample lists roughly 1,300,000 distinct CDR3 sequences, roughly 64% occurring once. The study drew donors from healthy Caucasian individuals in Russia aged roughly 6 to 90.

The V gene is TRBV4-1, the J gene TRBJ2-5; weak D call: TRBD2 (6 bases). What was sequenced was blood. This sequence was found in a man between 18 and 29 years old in good health. The CDR3 loop reads CASSQETAGSPFSWEKAQYF. The CDR3 DNA reads TGCGCCAGCAGCCAAGAAACGGCCGGGAGCCCTTTCTCCTGGGAAAAGGCCCAGTACTTC.